These 13 T cell receptor beta chains were sequenced from one sample in a study of blood T cell repertoires in COVID-19. Here immunoSEQ multiplex PCR was the method, and the copy in TCRdb shows in-frame clones only, minus some. This sample has some 250,000 clones, with approximately 85% found just once. Sequenced material: PBMCs or T cells enriched from blood (not recorded which). The source is a woman aged 45 to 65 who had recovered from COVID-19.

This clone was counted a few times. The gene calls are TRBV2 and TRBJ2-7; TRBD1 matches 7 bases. This CDR3 is built from 12 residues. V lost 6 bases, J lost 3 bases, and 2 bases stayed unmatched. Germline CDR1 and CDR2: SNHLY and FYNNEI. This CDR3 is CASSGDSYEQYF. The DNA of the CDR3 is TGTGCCAGCAGCGGGGACAGCTACGAGCAGTACTTC.

This sequence joins TRBV9 and TRBJ2-1, with a tentative D call TRBD1 (5 bases). The CDR3 length is 13 residues. Germline lookup yields CDR1 SGDLS and CDR2 YYNGEE. V lost 5 bases and J 5 bases, leaving 11 bases between the germline ends. CDR3: CASSDRAHNEQFF. The CDR3 nucleotides read TGTGCCAGCAGTGACAGAGCACACAATGAGCAGTTCTTC. The full variable domain, rest sourced from reference TRBV9 and TRBJ2-1, is DSGVTQTPKHLITATGQRVTLRCSPRSGDLSVYWYQQSLDQGLQFLIQYYNGEERAKGNILERFSAQQFPDLHSELNLSSLELGDSALYFCASSDRAHNEQFFGPGTRLTVL.

J is TRBJ2-3 and V is TRBV19; 15 nucleotides agree with TRBD2. CDR3 size: 20 residues. V trimming: 3 bases; J trimming: 3 bases; junction bases outside the gene matches: 13. From germline, CDR1 is LNHDA and CDR2 SQIVND (reference sequence). CDR3 bases: TGTGCCAGTAGTATCAACGCTGGACTAGCGGGAGGGCCGCGGACAGATACGCAGTATTTT. This encodes CASSINAGLAGGPRTDTQYF. Supplemented by reference TRBV19 and TRBJ2-3, the full variable domain reads DGGITQSPKYLFRKEGQNVTLSCEQNLNHDAMYWYRQDPGQGLRLIYYSQIVNDFQKGDIAEGYSVSREKKESFPLTVTSAQKNPTAFYLCASSINAGLAGGPRTDTQYFGPGTRLTVL.

This clone was observed once. The rearrangement uses TRBV30 and TRBJ1-6; unclear D gene. The CDR3 runs to 13 residues. V was pared by 7 bases and J by 8 bases, with 15 bases between. Germline CDR1 is GTSNPN and CDR2 is SVGIG (reference sequence). This CDR3 reads CAYTGSTYSPLHF. DNA of the CDR3: TGTGCCTATACCGGGTCCACGTATTCACCCCTCCACTTT.

The chain links TRBV2 to TRBJ2-7; 14 bases agree with TRBD2. Per germline, CDR1 SNHLY and CDR2 FYNNEI. The junction had 11 bases not matched to a gene; V was cut back by 6 bases and J by 1 base. The CDR3 loop spans 18 amino acids. The CDR3 DNA follows: TGTGCCAGCAGGACCGGGACTAGCGGGAGAGGTGGGTCCTACGAGCAGTACTTC. This translates into CASRTGTSGRGGSYEQYF.

This chain connects TRBV2 to TRBJ2-7; 8 nucleotides agree with TRBD1. Germline CDR1 is SNHLY and CDR2 is FYNNEI. This CDR3 comprises 15 residues. V gave up 4 bases and J gave up 4 bases; unmatched junction bases: 9. CDR3 DNA: TGTGCCAGCAGTGCAGGCGGACAGGGAAAGTACGAGCAGTACTTC. Protein product: CASSAGGQGKYEQYF.

This chain joins TRBV6-5 and TRBJ2-7; 8 positions agree with TRBD1. This CDR3 is built from 15 residues. V lost 6 bases, J lost 2 bases, and 9 bases stayed unmatched. Per the germline V gene, CDR1 is MNHEY and CDR2 is SVGAGI. CDR3 DNA sequence: TGTGCCAGCAGGGGGGTGGACAGGGTACCCTACGAGCAGTACTTC. Amino acid sequence: CASRGVDRVPYEQYF.

V usage is TRBV28 and J usage is TRBJ2-7; D unclear. The V gene lost 3 bases and the J gene lost 8 bases, with 11 bases spanning the gap. The CDR3 totals 12 residues. Germline values: CDR1 MDHEN, CDR2 SYDVKM. CDR3 amino acids: CASSLSSYKQYF. The CDR3 nucleotides are TGTGCCAGCAGTTTGAGTAGTTATAAGCAGTACTTC.

This chain joins TRBV6-5 and TRBJ2-7, with TRBD1 matching 9 bases. CDR1 and CDR2 from the germline V gene are MNHEY and SVGAGI. The CDR3 runs to 13 residues. V lost 6 bases to trimming and J lost 4 bases; unmatched junction nucleotides: 4. CDR3 in amino acids: CASRRQGEYEQYF. DNA for the CDR3: TGTGCCAGCAGGAGACAGGGGGAATACGAGCAGTACTTC.

The chain uses TRBV4-1 and TRBJ2-7, with TRBD2 as a possible D gene (5 bases). This CDR3 is built from 16 residues. The germline V gene encodes CDR1 MGHRA and CDR2 YSYEKL. Trimming shortened V by 2 bases and J by 7 bases, and 21 bases separated the two germline ends. The CDR3 reads CASSQMISGVRVEQYF. The CDR3 bases are TGCGCCAGCAGCCAAATGATAAGCGGCGTACGAGTGGAGCAGTACTTC.

J is TRBJ1-1 and V is TRBV4-1; 9 bases map to TRBD1. CDR1 and CDR2 (germline): MGHRA, YSYEKL. With 1 base clipped from V and 5 bases from J, the junction kept 5 bases outside the gene matches. The CDR3 has 15 residues. The CDR3 sequence: CASSQGGQGRTEAFF. For the CDR3, the DNA is TGCGCCAGCAGCCAAGGAGGACAGGGGAGGACTGAAGCTTTCTTT.

V and J are TRBV7-9 and TRBJ2-7; 10 bases map to TRBD2. With V trimmed by 7 bases and J by 6 bases, 9 bases remained unmatched. Germline V gives CDR1 SEHNR, CDR2 FQNEAQ (reference sequence). This CDR3 is built from 14 residues. The CDR3 DNA sequence: TGTGCCAGCAAGTTAGCGGGAGGTCGGTCCGAGCAGTACTTC. The encoded protein is CASKLAGGRSEQYF.

The CDR3 sequence: CASRLRQFVYGYTF. CDR3 DNA: TGTGCCAGCAGACTCCGACAGTTCGTCTATGGCTACACCTTC. The gene calls are TRBV28 and TRBJ1-2; D is perhaps TRBD1 (5 bases). V was cut by 6 bases and J by 4 bases, with 15 bases left in between. Germline assignment: CDR1 MDHEN and CDR2 SYDVKM. The CDR3 runs 14 residues.